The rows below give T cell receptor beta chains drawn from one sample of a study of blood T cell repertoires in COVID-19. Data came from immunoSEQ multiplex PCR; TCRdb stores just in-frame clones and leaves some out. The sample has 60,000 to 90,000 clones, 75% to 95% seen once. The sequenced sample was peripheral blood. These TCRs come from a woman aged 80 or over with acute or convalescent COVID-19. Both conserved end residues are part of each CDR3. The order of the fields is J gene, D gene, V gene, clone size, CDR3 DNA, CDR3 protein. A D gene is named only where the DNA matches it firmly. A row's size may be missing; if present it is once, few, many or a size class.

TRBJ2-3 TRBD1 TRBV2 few TGTGCCAGCAGCATACAGGGGGCGCATGCAGATACGCAGTATTTT CASSIQGAHADTQYF
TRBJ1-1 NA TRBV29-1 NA TGCAGCGTCCGGGACACTGGTACTGAAGCTTTCTTT CSVRDTGTEAFF
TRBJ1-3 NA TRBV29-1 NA TGCAGCGTTGTTTTACCTGAGGGCACCATATATTTT CSVVLPEGTIYF
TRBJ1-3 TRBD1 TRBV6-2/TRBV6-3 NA TGTGCCAGCAGTTATGGACAGGGCTCTGGAAACACCATATATTTT CASSYGQGSGNTIYF
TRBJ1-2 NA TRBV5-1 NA TGCGCCAGCAGCTTGGCCGTTCTACAGGGAGGGAGTTTCTATGGCTACACCTTC CASSLAVLQGGSFYGYTF
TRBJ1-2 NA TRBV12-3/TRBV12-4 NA TGTGCCAGCAGTTTCCAGGGGCTGGGGGGCTACACCTTC CASSFQGLGGYTF
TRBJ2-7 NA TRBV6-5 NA TGTGCCAGCAGTCTGGGGAGAACCTACGAGCAGTACTTC CASSLGRTYEQYF
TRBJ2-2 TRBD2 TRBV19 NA TGTGCCAGTAGTTTTGGGGGGGGAAACACCGGGGAGCTGTTTTTT CASSFGGGNTGELFF
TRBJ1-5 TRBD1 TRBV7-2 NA TGTGCCAGCAGCGAACAGGGGTGGGGCAATCAGCCCCAGCATTTT CASSEQGWGNQPQHF
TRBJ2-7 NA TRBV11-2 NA TGTGCCAGCAGCCCCAACGGGGGGCACTACGAGCAGTACTTC CASSPNGGHYEQYF
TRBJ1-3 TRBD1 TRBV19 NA TGTGCCAGTAGGCCGGACAGGGAGAGAAACACCATATATTTT CASRPDRERNTIYF
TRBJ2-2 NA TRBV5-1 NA TGCGCCAGCAGCTGGCAGGACAGGGGCGGGAGGAACGCCGGGGAGCTGTTTTTT CASSWQDRGGRNAGELFF